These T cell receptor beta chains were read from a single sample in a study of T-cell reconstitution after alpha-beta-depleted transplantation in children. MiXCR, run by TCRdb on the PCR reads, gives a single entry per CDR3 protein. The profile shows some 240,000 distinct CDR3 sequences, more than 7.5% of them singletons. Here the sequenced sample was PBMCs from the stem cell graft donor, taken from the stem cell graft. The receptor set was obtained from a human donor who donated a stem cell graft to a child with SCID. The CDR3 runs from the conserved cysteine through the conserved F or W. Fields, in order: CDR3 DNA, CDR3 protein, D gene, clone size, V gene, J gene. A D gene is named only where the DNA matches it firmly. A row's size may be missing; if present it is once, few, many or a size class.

cdr3_nt: TGCAGTGCCGACAAGGCGGGGGTTTACCAAGAGACCCAGTACTTC; cdr3_aa: CSADKAGVYQETQYF; d_call: TRBD2; clone_size: many; v_call: TRBV20-1; j_call: TRBJ2-5
cdr3_nt: TGTGCCAGCAGCTTCTCGATCTACGAGCAGTACTTC; cdr3_aa: CASSFSIYEQYF; d_call: .; clone_size: many; v_call: TRBV7-8; j_call: TRBJ2-7
cdr3_nt: TGTGCCTGCTCCCCCCAGGGTAGAGTTTCGGATCTACAAGAGACCCAGTACTTC; cdr3_aa: CACSPQGRVSDLQETQYF; d_call: .; clone_size: .; v_call: TRBV7-4; j_call: TRBJ2-5
cdr3_nt: TGTGCCACCAGTGAGTCAGGGGAAACCGGGGAGCTGTTTTTT; cdr3_aa: CATSESGETGELFF; d_call: .; clone_size: many; v_call: TRBV24-1; j_call: TRBJ2-2
cdr3_nt: TGTGCCAGCAGCGGACCCGGGACAGGAAGCCAGCCCCAGCATTTT; cdr3_aa: CASSGPGTGSQPQHF; d_call: TRBD1; clone_size: many; v_call: TRBV6-1; j_call: TRBJ1-5
cdr3_nt: TGTGCCTGCCGGCGGACAGCCTACTATGGCTACACCTTC; cdr3_aa: CACRRTAYYGYTF; d_call: .; clone_size: many; v_call: TRBV14; j_call: TRBJ1-2
cdr3_nt: TGCGCCAGCAGCTTACAGGGTTCGGGGACCGGGGAGCTGTTTTTT; cdr3_aa: CASSLQGSGTGELFF; d_call: .; clone_size: many; v_call: TRBV5-1; j_call: TRBJ2-2
cdr3_nt: TGTGCCTGGAGTTTAGGTGACACCGGGGAAGCTTTCTTT; cdr3_aa: CAWSLGDTGEAFF; d_call: .; clone_size: .; v_call: TRBV30; j_call: TRBJ1-1
cdr3_nt: TGTGCCAGCAGCACACGGGGACAGGTCTACAATGAGCAGTTCTTC; cdr3_aa: CASSTRGQVYNEQFF; d_call: TRBD1; clone_size: many; v_call: TRBV7-3; j_call: TRBJ2-1
cdr3_nt: TGTGCCAGCAGTCCAGGGAGAGGAGATCAGCCCCAGCATTTT; cdr3_aa: CASSPGRGDQPQHF; d_call: .; clone_size: .; v_call: TRBV12-3/TRBV12-4; j_call: TRBJ1-5
cdr3_nt: TGTGCCAGCAGCCGCGGGGGACAAGGTGAAAAACTGTTTTTT; cdr3_aa: CASSRGGQGEKLFF; d_call: .; clone_size: many; v_call: TRBV16; j_call: TRBJ1-4
cdr3_nt: TGTGCCAGCAGTTTAAGTTCCAAAGAGACCCAGTACTTC; cdr3_aa: CASSLSSKETQYF; d_call: .; clone_size: many; v_call: TRBV12-3/TRBV12-4; j_call: TRBJ2-5
cdr3_nt: TGCAGTGCTAGAGATGCGGAGGGGGCGGGGTTTTATGATGAGCAGTTCTTC; cdr3_aa: CSARDAEGAGFYDEQFF; d_call: .; clone_size: .; v_call: TRBV20-1; j_call: TRBJ2-1
cdr3_nt: TGTGCCAGCAGCACGAGTAATACGCAGTATTTT; cdr3_aa: CASSTSNTQYF; d_call: .; clone_size: many; v_call: TRBV7-2; j_call: TRBJ2-3
cdr3_nt: TGTGCCAGCAGTGAGGGGAGGGACTATGGCTACACCTTC; cdr3_aa: CASSEGRDYGYTF; d_call: .; clone_size: many; v_call: TRBV2; j_call: TRBJ1-2
cdr3_nt: TGTGCCAGCAGCTTGAGGCGGAAGACTAGCACAGATACGCAGTATTTT; cdr3_aa: CASSLRRKTSTDTQYF; d_call: .; clone_size: many; v_call: TRBV5-6; j_call: TRBJ2-3
cdr3_nt: TGTGCCAGCAGCTTAGGTGGAACAGCGGCGAAGAGCCCCTATGGCTACACCTTC; cdr3_aa: CASSLGGTAAKSPYGYTF; d_call: .; clone_size: many; v_call: TRBV7-9; j_call: TRBJ1-2
cdr3_nt: TGTGCCAGCAGTTTATTGGGGGGGGAGAACACTGAAGCTTTCTTT; cdr3_aa: CASSLLGGENTEAFF; d_call: .; clone_size: many; v_call: TRBV12-3/TRBV12-4; j_call: TRBJ1-1
cdr3_nt: TGTGCCAGCAGCGTAGTACCGGGGGCGCCTGGAAACACCATATATTTT; cdr3_aa: CASSVVPGAPGNTIYF; d_call: .; clone_size: .; v_call: TRBV9; j_call: TRBJ1-3
cdr3_nt: TGTGCCAGTAGTCTTTTCGGGAAAGGGAACACTGAAGCTTTCTTT; cdr3_aa: CASSLFGKGNTEAFF; d_call: .; clone_size: many; v_call: TRBV19; j_call: TRBJ1-1
cdr3_nt: TGTGCCAGCAGGGCGGACAAGGGAAATAGCAATCAGCCCCAGCATTTT; cdr3_aa: CASRADKGNSNQPQHF; d_call: .; clone_size: many; v_call: TRBV12-3/TRBV12-4; j_call: TRBJ1-5
cdr3_nt: TGTGCCAGCAGCTTGAGGACAGCCTACAATGAGCAGTTCTTC; cdr3_aa: CASSLRTAYNEQFF; d_call: .; clone_size: many; v_call: TRBV7-8; j_call: TRBJ2-1
cdr3_nt: TGTGCCAGCTCACCAATGAGACAGGTTGGCTTCAGTCAGCCCCAGCATTTT; cdr3_aa: CASSPMRQVGFSQPQHF; d_call: .; clone_size: many; v_call: TRBV18; j_call: TRBJ1-5
cdr3_nt: TGTGCCAGCAGCTTACACATGAACACTGAAGCTTTCTTT; cdr3_aa: CASSLHMNTEAFF; d_call: .; clone_size: many; v_call: TRBV7-2; j_call: TRBJ1-1
cdr3_nt: TGTGCCAGCAGCCAGAACAGGGACTATGGCTACACCTTC; cdr3_aa: CASSQNRDYGYTF; d_call: .; clone_size: many; v_call: TRBV5-6; j_call: TRBJ1-2
cdr3_nt: TGTGCCACCAGTGGATCCGGGACGGTGCAAAAACTGTTTTTT; cdr3_aa: CATSGSGTVQKLFF; d_call: .; clone_size: .; v_call: TRBV24-1; j_call: TRBJ1-4
cdr3_nt: TGTGCCAGCAGCTTAGGGGACAGGCCCATTTCCTACGAGCAGTACTTC; cdr3_aa: CASSLGDRPISYEQYF; d_call: TRBD1; clone_size: many; v_call: TRBV7-2; j_call: TRBJ2-7
cdr3_nt: TGTGCCAGCAGCCAAGTTGGGACAGGGGAGTTTGGCACAGATACGCAGTATTTT; cdr3_aa: CASSQVGTGEFGTDTQYF; d_call: TRBD1; clone_size: many; v_call: TRBV4-2; j_call: TRBJ2-3
cdr3_nt: TGTGCCAGCAGACTAGCGGGGGGGGGCACAGATACGCAGTATTTT; cdr3_aa: CASRLAGGGTDTQYF; d_call: TRBD2; clone_size: many; v_call: TRBV6-5; j_call: TRBJ2-3
cdr3_nt: TGCGCCAGCAGCCGTCCCGGGACACCGGGCTACACCTTC; cdr3_aa: CASSRPGTPGYTF; d_call: .; clone_size: few; v_call: TRBV5-1; j_call: TRBJ1-2
cdr3_nt: TGTGCCAGCACCCTCGGCCAACTGCAGGATTCACCCCTCCACTTT; cdr3_aa: CASTLGQLQDSPLHF; d_call: .; clone_size: .; v_call: TRBV12-3/TRBV12-4; j_call: TRBJ1-6
cdr3_nt: TGCAGCGTTGCAGGTAGCAATCAGCCCCAGCATTTT; cdr3_aa: CSVAGSNQPQHF; d_call: .; clone_size: many; v_call: TRBV29-1; j_call: TRBJ1-5
cdr3_nt: TGTGCCAGCAGTTTAGCGGCCTTCGGGCGCAACGAGCAGTACTTC; cdr3_aa: CASSLAAFGRNEQYF; d_call: .; clone_size: many; v_call: TRBV12-3/TRBV12-4; j_call: TRBJ2-7
cdr3_nt: TGTGCCAGCAGACCGGTCGCAGCCTCTGGGGCCAACGTCCTGACTTTC; cdr3_aa: CASRPVAASGANVLTF; d_call: .; clone_size: many; v_call: TRBV11-2; j_call: TRBJ2-6